A single sample is the source of the 17 T cell receptor beta chains below, sequenced in a study of beta chain features in type 1 diabetes. The authors reverse transcribed all of the isolated RNA, so sequencing captured expressed TCRB transcripts. The repertoire was sequenced with immunoSEQ multiplex PCR; TCRdb's copy has only in-frame clones and lacks some. The table lists 300,000 to 400,000 clones, 8% of them singletons. The sequencing input was central memory CD4+ T cells from blood. These receptors all stem from a woman younger than 35 in good health.

This sequence joins TRBV11-2 and TRBJ2-1; unclear D gene. Looked up from germline, CDR1 is SGHAT and CDR2 is FQNNGV. The CDR3 loop spans 13 amino acids. Trimming removed 0 bases at V and 8 bases at J, with 8 bases between. The CDR3 sequence: CASSLDSAYEQFF. In DNA, the CDR3 is TGTGCCAGCAGCTTAGATTCGGCGTATGAGCAGTTCTTC.

This clone was detected only a few times. CDR3 DNA sequence: TGTGCCAGCAGCTTTGGGAACCTTTTCCAGTATTTT. As protein: CASSFGNLFQYF. This chain joins TRBV7-2 and TRBJ2-3; D not resolved. Germline loops: CDR1 SGHTA, CDR2 FQGNSA. Trimming shortened V by 3 bases and J by 12 bases, and 13 bases separated the two germline ends. The CDR3 covers 12 residues.

The chain couples TRBV7-2 to TRBJ2-2; D call uncertain. V was cut by 4 bases and J by 6 bases, with 12 bases left in between. This CDR3 spans 14 amino acids. The germline gives CDR1 SGHTA, CDR2 FQGNSA. In DNA, the CDR3 is TGTGCCAGCAGCTCACAAGGATTCTCCGGGGAGCTGTTTTTT. Translating it yields CASSSQGFSGELFF.

This clone was detected ten times or more. The chain uses TRBV7-2 and TRBJ1-5; D is perhaps TRBD1 (5 bases). In germline, CDR1 is SGHTA, CDR2 FQGNSA. This CDR3 has 13 residues. Deletions cut 6 bases from V and 4 bases from J, with 10 bases between. Written as DNA, the CDR3 is TGTGCCAGCAGTCAAACAGGAAATCAGCCCCAGCATTTT. Protein sequence: CASSQTGNQPQHF. The variable domain in full, completed from reference TRBV7-2 and TRBJ1-5, reads GAGVSQSPSNKVTEKGKDVELRCDPISGHTALYWYRQSLGQGLEFLIYFQGNSAPDKSGLPSDRFSAERTGGSVSTLTIQRTQQEDSAVYLCASSQTGNQPQHFGDGTRLSIL.

The rearrangement uses TRBV6-5 and TRBJ2-7; 10 nucleotides match TRBD2. J lost 2 bases, V lost 5 bases, and 6 bases had no gene match. The germline V gene encodes CDR1 MNHEY and CDR2 SVGAGI. The CDR3 sequence is 15 residues long. The CDR3 protein is CASSRLAGRTYEQYF. The CDR3 DNA sequence: TGTGCCAGCAGTAGACTAGCGGGCCGCACCTACGAGCAGTACTTC.

The gene calls are TRBV29-1 and TRBJ2-7; tentative D call: TRBD1 (6 bases). The CDR3 covers 13 residues. Germline V gives CDR1 SQVTM, CDR2 ANQGSEA. V was trimmed by 6 bases and J by 2 bases, leaving 14 bases between them. In DNA form, the CDR3 reads TGCAGCGTCAACCTCAGGGGAACCTACGAGCAGTACTTC. Amino acids: CSVNLRGTYEQYF.

This clone turned up a few times. The chain combines TRBV4-2 with TRBJ2-1, with a possible D match to TRBD1 (5 bases). V lost 4 bases, J lost 8 bases, and 12 bases lay in between. The CDR3 consists of 13 residues. Germline lookup yields CDR1 LGHNA and CDR2 YNFKEQ. The CDR3, as DNA: TGTGCCAGCAGCCTCCAGGGTTCCGATGAGCAGTTCTTC. The encoded protein is CASSLQGSDEQFF.

The DNA of the CDR3 is TGCGCCAGCAGTGAGTCCTTTGCGGGAGACGAGCAGTACTTC. It encodes CASSESFAGDEQYF. J is TRBJ2-7 and V is TRBV10-1; 7 nucleotides match TRBD2. Trimming took 0 bases from V and 5 from J; bases not matched to a gene: 4. The CDR3 consists of 14 residues. Germline-derived CDR1 and CDR2 are WNHNN and SYGVQD (reference sequence).

This clone was recorded a few times. This chain's CDR3 is CASSSAIDRSSYEQYF. The CDR3 DNA reads as TGTGCCAGCAGTTCCGCAATCGACCGGAGCTCCTACGAGCAGTACTTC. This chain connects TRBV6-6 to TRBJ2-7; D ambiguous. Germline V CDR1 and CDR2: MNHNY, SVGAGI (reference sequence). The CDR3 contains 16 residues. Trimming pared 4 bases from V and 0 bases from J, leaving 16 bases between.

The chain recombines TRBV18 with TRBJ2-1; no clear D. The CDR3 runs 14 residues. V dropped 4 bases and J dropped 3 bases, with 10 bases sitting between them. Germline CDR1 reads KGHSH; CDR2 reads LQKENI. The CDR3 DNA is TGTGCCAGCTCACGATCACAAAACTACAATGAGCAGTTCTTC. Translation: CASSRSQNYNEQFF.

V gene TRBV7-3 combines with J gene TRBJ2-1; D possibly matches TRBD1 or TRBD2 (5 bases each). V dropped 2 bases and J dropped 10 bases, with 12 bases sitting between them. The germline CDR1 and CDR2 sequences are SGHTA and FQGTGA. This CDR3 is built from 13 residues. The CDR3 loop reads CASSLEGAGEQFF. The CDR3 bases are TGTGCCAGCAGCTTAGAGGGAGCAGGGGAGCAGTTCTTC.

This clone has more than one count but fewer than ten. This chain links TRBV7-2 with TRBJ2-3; D gene ambiguous. There are 14 residues in the CDR3. The V end was cut by 3 bases, the J end by 2 bases, with 9 bases between. CDR1 and CDR2 from the germline V gene are SGHTA and FQGNSA. The CDR3 sequence: CASSFLGNTDTQYF. Here the CDR3 DNA reads TGTGCCAGCAGCTTTCTGGGCAACACAGATACGCAGTATTTT.

This clone was recorded at least ten times. The CDR3 loop is CAISESTGYSPRRGNTIYF. The CDR3 coding sequence is TGTGCCATCAGTGAGTCGACTGGTTACAGCCCGAGGCGTGGAAACACCATATATTTT. This sequence joins TRBV10-3 and TRBJ1-3; no definite D call. This CDR3 is 19 amino acids long. V was pared by 0 bases and J by 3 bases, with 21 bases between. The germline CDR1 and CDR2 sequences are ENHRY and SYGVKD.

V usage is TRBV5-1 and J usage is TRBJ2-3; D might be TRBD1 or TRBD2, each matching 5 bases. There are 12 residues in the CDR3. Germline V gives CDR1 SGHRS, CDR2 YFSETQ. Trimming cost V 5 bases and J 5 bases, with 9 bases left between them. The CDR3 DNA reads as TGCGCCAGCAGGAGGGGTCAAGATACGCAGTATTTT. Translating gives CASRRGQDTQYF.

This clone was detected only a few times. CDR3 DNA: TGCGCCAGCAGCTCACTGAACAATGAGCAGTTCTTC. It codes for CASSSLNNEQFF. The chain couples TRBV5-1 to TRBJ2-1; the D is unclear. Trimming stripped 3 bases from V and 5 bases from J, with 6 bases between. Looked up from germline, CDR1 is SGHRS and CDR2 is YFSETQ. CDR3 size: 12 residues.

The chain carries TRBV5-1 and TRBJ2-1; D not resolved. CDR3 size: 13 residues. The V end was cut by 4 bases, the J end by 5 bases, with 10 bases between. CDR1 SGHRS and CDR2 YFSETQ come from the germline V gene. The CDR3 sequence: CASSIDANNEQFF. CDR3 DNA: TGCGCCAGCAGCATCGACGCCAACAATGAGCAGTTCTTC.

This clone has more than one count but fewer than ten. The chain couples TRBV7-2 to TRBJ1-4; D gene unclear. This CDR3 contains 19 residues. Trimming left V 0 bases short and J 0 bases short, with 17 bases between. Germline V gives CDR1 SGHTA, CDR2 FQGNSA. The CDR3 DNA reads as TGTGCCAGCAGCTTAGCGACTTTCCCCGGGGTCCCAACTAATGAAAAACTGTTTTTT. Translation gives CASSLATFPGVPTNEKLFF.